A single sample is the source of the 23 T cell receptor beta chains below, sequenced in a study of blood T cell repertoires in COVID-19. The method was immunoSEQ multiplex PCR; TCRdb's version includes in-frame clones alone and lacks a portion of them. The sample consists of under 15,000 clones, around 90% of them appearing once. Sequencing used peripheral blood. These receptors all come from a human donor with active COVID-19. The donor label of this sample is uncertain.

The genes are TRBV3-1 (or the pseudogene TRBV3-2) and TRBJ1-1; D not resolved. This CDR3 region has 11 residues. The germline V gene has CDR1 LGHDT and CDR2 YNNKEL (reference sequence). V lost 3 bases and J lost 10, with 9 bases in between. Here the CDR3 DNA reads TGTGCCAGCAGCCACTCTCAGCGAGCTTTCTTT. This encodes CASSHSQRAFF.

The CDR3, as DNA: TGCGCCAGCAGCCCGGGGGGCACTGAAGCTTTCTTT. Encoded protein: CASSPGGTEAFF. The chain is built from TRBV5-1 and TRBJ1-1; weak D call: TRBD1 (5 bases). This CDR3 contains 12 residues. Germline assignment: CDR1 SGHRS and CDR2 YFSETQ. Trimming cost V 4 bases and J 4 bases, with 8 bases left between them.

This CDR3 reads CAISAGQGVSGNTIYF. Here the CDR3 DNA reads TGTGCCATCAGCGCGGGACAGGGCGTCTCTGGAAACACCATATATTTT. The chain uses TRBV10-3 and TRBJ1-3; 9 positions agree with TRBD1. Germline CDR1 reads ENHRY; CDR2 reads SYGVKD. The CDR3 runs to 16 residues. V lost 6 bases, J lost 0 bases, and 6 bases stayed unmatched.

The chain carries TRBV4-2 and TRBJ1-5; 8 nucleotides agree with TRBD1. CDR3 size: 19 residues. With V trimmed by 4 bases and J by 3 bases, 17 bases remained unmatched. Germline loops: CDR1 LGHNA, CDR2 YNFKEQ. The CDR3 loop is CASSPNLAEPGGPNQPQHF. CDR3 sequence (DNA): TGTGCCAGCAGCCCTAACCTAGCGGAGCCAGGGGGCCCCAATCAGCCCCAGCATTTT.

V usage is TRBV11-1 and J usage is TRBJ1-4; TRBD1 is a possible D gene (5 bases). Germline V gene sequence: CDR1 SGHAT, CDR2 FQDESV (reference sequence). V lost 3 bases and J lost 5, with 7 bases in between. This CDR3 spans 13 amino acids. CDR3 residues: CASSFTGNEKLFF. In nucleotides, the CDR3 is TGTGCCAGCAGCTTTACAGGCAATGAAAAACTGTTTTTT.

The chain uses TRBV9 and TRBJ2-3; 9 bases map to TRBD2. The length of the CDR3 is 16 residues. CDR1 and CDR2 from the germline V gene are SGDLS and YYNGEE. Trimming at V came to 4 bases and at J to 4 bases, leaving 10 bases not matched to a gene. CDR3: CASSPRGGAGADTQYF. CDR3 in DNA: TGTGCCAGCAGCCCGCGCGGGGGGGCCGGAGCAGATACGCAGTATTTT.

This clone came up once. This chain links TRBV29-1 with TRBJ1-1; a weak D match, TRBD1 (5 bases). V gave up 6 bases and J gave up 1 base, with 12 bases separating them. This CDR3 spans 13 amino acids. CDR1 is SQVTM and CDR2 is ANQGSEA in the germline V gene. Here the CDR3 reads CSVRPTGNTEAFF. Here the CDR3 DNA reads TGCAGCGTCCGACCCACAGGGAACACTGAAGCTTTCTTT.

The rearrangement joins TRBV9 to TRBJ2-3, with D perhaps TRBD1 (5 bases). From germline, CDR1 is SGDLS and CDR2 YYNGEE. The CDR3 totals 15 residues. V was clipped by 0 bases and J by 3 bases, with 11 bases between them. The CDR3 DNA reads TGTGCCAGCAGCGTAGAGGCAGGGCGGACAGATACGCAGTATTTT. Amino acids: CASSVEAGRTDTQYF.

Only one count was recorded for this clone. The V call is TRBV9, the J call TRBJ1-1, with D possibly TRBD1 on 5 matching bases. Trimming pared 2 bases from V and 6 bases from J, leaving 17 bases between. This CDR3 spans 15 amino acids. CDR1 and CDR2 from the germline V gene are SGDLS and YYNGEE. In nucleotides, the CDR3 is TGTGCCAGCAGCGTTCGTCACAGGAATTTCGCTGAAGCTTTCTTT. Amino acids: CASSVRHRNFAEAFF.

The chain links TRBV25-1 to TRBJ2-5; D is possibly TRBD1 (5 bases). Looked up from germline, CDR1 is MGHDK and CDR2 is SYGVNS. The V end was cut by 3 bases, the J end by 4 bases, with 15 bases between. The CDR3 is 15 residues long. The CDR3 spells CASSDTGRGLETQYF. DNA for the CDR3: TGTGCCAGCAGTGATACAGGAAGGGGTCTAGAGACCCAGTACTTC.

The rearrangement uses TRBV6-5 and TRBJ1-2; D uncertain. Germline V gene sequence: CDR1 MNHEY, CDR2 SVGAGI. V lost 0 bases and J 7 bases, leaving 9 bases between the germline ends. CDR3 length equals 13 residues. CDR3 loop: CASSYSGGGGYTF. For the CDR3, the DNA is TGTGCCAGCAGTTACTCTGGCGGAGGTGGCTACACCTTC.

This clone was recorded only once. The rearrangement joins TRBV6-5 to TRBJ1-2; 7 bases map to TRBD1. Germline V gene lookup returns CDR1 MNHEY and CDR2 SVGAGI. The junction had 10 bases not matched to a gene; V was cut back by 10 bases and J by 5 bases. CDR3 length: 13 amino acids. Here the CDR3 reads CATSRDSAYGYTF. The DNA of the CDR3 is TGTGCCACCTCCCGGGACAGCGCATATGGCTACACCTTC.

The V and J genes are TRBV4-1 and TRBJ2-1; the match to TRBD2 covers 7 bases. CDR1 is MGHRA, CDR2 YSYEKL, per germline. Trimming took 1 base from V and 6 from J; bases not matched to a gene: 3. CDR3 length: 14 amino acids. CDR3 sequence (DNA): TGCGCCAGCAGCCAAGCCGGGACTACCAATGAGCAGTTCTTC. This gives the protein CASSQAGTTNEQFF.

This clone occurred once. This chain joins TRBV19 and TRBJ1-6, with TRBD1 matching 7 bases. The junction had 2 bases not matched to a gene; V was cut back by 7 bases and J by 8 bases. Germline lookup yields CDR1 LNHDA and CDR2 SQIVND (reference sequence). This CDR3 is built from 12 residues. The CDR3 DNA is TGTGCCAGTAATCAGGGGGATTCACCCCTCCACTTT. It encodes CASNQGDSPLHF.

This chain connects TRBV9 to TRBJ1-5; the match to TRBD1 covers 9 bases. The CDR3 is made up of 19 amino acids. The J segment lost 3 bases and the V segment lost 0 bases, leaving 13 bases of the junction unmatched. CDR1 and CDR2 (germline): SGDLS, YYNGEE. CDR3 sequence: CASSVDDPGQGTHNQPQHF. The CDR3, as DNA: TGTGCCAGCAGCGTAGACGACCCGGGACAGGGAACTCACAATCAGCCCCAGCATTTT.

In this sample, this clone turned up once. The J gene is TRBJ2-5, the V gene TRBV29-1; 7 positions match TRBD1. This CDR3 is 13 amino acids long. Per germline, CDR1 SQVTM and CDR2 ANQGSEA. The junction had 9 bases not matched to a gene; V was cut back by 8 bases and J by 3 bases. As DNA, the CDR3 is TGCAGCAAATCCTGGGACAGCGAAGAGACCCAGTACTTC. Amino acid sequence: CSKSWDSEETQYF.

This chain links TRBV19 with TRBJ1-5; D is perhaps TRBD1 (5 bases). This CDR3 is 13 amino acids long. The V gene's germline CDR1 is LNHDA and CDR2 SQIVND (reference sequence). V was clipped by 4 bases and J by 9 bases, with 13 bases between them. Here the CDR3 reads CASSSQGSWPQHF. The CDR3 DNA is TGTGCCAGTAGTAGTCAGGGCTCATGGCCCCAGCATTTT.

This chain links TRBV2 with TRBJ2-5, with TRBD1 as a possible D gene (5 bases). Germline assignment: CDR1 SNHLY and CDR2 FYNNEI. CDR3 length: 14 residues. The V end was cut by 6 bases, the J end by 5 bases, with 16 bases between. CDR3 protein: CASRPTVLGETQYF. CDR3 sequence (DNA): TGTGCCAGCAGGCCGACAGTTCTCGGGGAGACCCAGTACTTC.

This clone is medium-sized within its sample. The chain links TRBV6-4 to TRBJ2-2; the D gene is possibly TRBD1 (5 bases). With 2 bases removed from V and 8 bases from J, the gap between germline ends came to 6 bases. The germline CDR1 and CDR2 sequences are MRHNA and SNTAGT. The CDR3 is made up of 12 amino acids. The DNA of the CDR3 is TGTGCCAGCAGTGACAGGGGAGGGGAGCTGTTTTTT. Translated: CASSDRGGELFF.

In this sample, this clone turned up once. This CDR3 is CASRAGTSGTRVAQYF. The DNA of the CDR3 is TGTGCCAGCAGGGCCGGGACTAGCGGTACAAGGGTGGCCCAGTACTTC. This chain connects TRBV2 to TRBJ2-5; 11 nucleotides line up with TRBD2. J lost 9 bases, V lost 6 bases, and 15 bases had no gene match. Germline CDR1 SNHLY, CDR2 FYNNEI. This CDR3 is built from 16 residues.

This sequence joins TRBV10-3 and TRBJ2-3, with 10 bases identical to TRBD2. Trimming took 3 bases from V and 0 from J; bases not matched to a gene: 6. The CDR3 runs 17 residues. CDR1 is ENHRY and CDR2 is SYGVKD in the germline V gene. Written as DNA, the CDR3 is TGTGCCATCAGTGAACTAGCGGGAATAACTAGCACAGATACGCAGTATTTT. Protein sequence: CAISELAGITSTDTQYF.

The chain recombines TRBV4-2 with TRBJ1-2; 9 bases map to TRBD1. The CDR3 is 19 amino acids. The germline V gene encodes CDR1 LGHNA and CDR2 YNFKEQ. Unmatched junction bases numbered 11, after V lost 0 bases and J lost 0 bases. The CDR3 nucleotides read TGTGCCAGCAGCCAAGAAGGGGAGGACAGGGGAAAAGCTAACTATGGCTACACCTTC. This codes for CASSQEGEDRGKANYGYTF.

J is TRBJ2-5 and V is TRBV7-9; no reliable D call. Trimming removed 1 base from V and 5 bases from J, with 5 bases in between. There are 12 residues in the CDR3. The germline V gene has CDR1 SEHNR and CDR2 FQNEAQ (reference sequence). The CDR3 coding sequence is TGTGCCAGCAGCTTAGTATCCGAGACCCAGTACTTC. Residues: CASSLVSETQYF.